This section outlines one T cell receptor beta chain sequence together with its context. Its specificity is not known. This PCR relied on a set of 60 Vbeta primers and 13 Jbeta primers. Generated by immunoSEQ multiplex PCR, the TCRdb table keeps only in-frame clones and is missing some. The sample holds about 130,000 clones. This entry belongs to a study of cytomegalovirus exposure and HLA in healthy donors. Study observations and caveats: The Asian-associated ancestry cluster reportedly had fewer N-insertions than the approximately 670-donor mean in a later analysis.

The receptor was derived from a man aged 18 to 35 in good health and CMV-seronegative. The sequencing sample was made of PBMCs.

The CDR3 protein is CASSKTGGSNQPQHF. The CDR3 DNA is TGTGCCAGCAGCAAGACAGGGGGGAGCAATCAGCCCCAGCATTTT. V usage is TRBV28 and J usage is TRBJ1-5, with TRBD1 matching over 9 bases. V was clipped by 6 bases and J by 1 base; unmatched bases: 4. Germline V gene sequence: CDR1 MDHEN, CDR2 SYDVKM. The CDR3 loop spans 15 amino acids.